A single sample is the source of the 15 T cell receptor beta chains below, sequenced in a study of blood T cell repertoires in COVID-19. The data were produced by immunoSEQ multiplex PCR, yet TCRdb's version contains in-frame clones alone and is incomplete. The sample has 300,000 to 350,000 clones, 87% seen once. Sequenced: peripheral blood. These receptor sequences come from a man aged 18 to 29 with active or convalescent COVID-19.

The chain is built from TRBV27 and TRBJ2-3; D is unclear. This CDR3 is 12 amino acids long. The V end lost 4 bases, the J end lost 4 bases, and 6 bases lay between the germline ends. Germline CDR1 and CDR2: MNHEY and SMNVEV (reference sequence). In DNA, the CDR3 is TGTGCCAGCAGTTCCTCAGCAGATACGCAGTATTTT. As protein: CASSSSADTQYF.

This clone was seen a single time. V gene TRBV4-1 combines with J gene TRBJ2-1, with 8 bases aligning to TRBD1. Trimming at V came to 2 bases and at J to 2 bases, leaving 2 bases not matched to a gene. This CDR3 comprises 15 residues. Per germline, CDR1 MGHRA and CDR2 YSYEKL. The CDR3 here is CASSQMGQAYNEQFF. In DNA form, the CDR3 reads TGCGCCAGCAGCCAAATGGGACAGGCCTACAATGAGCAGTTCTTC.

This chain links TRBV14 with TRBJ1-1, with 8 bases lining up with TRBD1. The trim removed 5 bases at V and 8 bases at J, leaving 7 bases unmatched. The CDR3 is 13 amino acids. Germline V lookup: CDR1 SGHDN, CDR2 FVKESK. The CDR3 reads CASSRNRDREAFF. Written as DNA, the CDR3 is TGTGCCAGCAGCAGAAACCGGGACAGGGAAGCTTTCTTT. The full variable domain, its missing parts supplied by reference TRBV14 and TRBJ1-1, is EAGVTQFPSHSVIEKGQTVTLRCDPISGHDNLYWYRRVMGKEIKFLLHFVKESKQDESGMPNNRFLAERTGGTYSTLKVQPAELEDSGVYFCASSRNRDREAFFGQGTRLTVV.

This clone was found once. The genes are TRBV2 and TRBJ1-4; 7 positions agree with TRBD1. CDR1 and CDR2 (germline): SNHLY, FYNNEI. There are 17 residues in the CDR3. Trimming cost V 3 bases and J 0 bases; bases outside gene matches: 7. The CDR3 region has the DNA TGTGCCAGCAGTGAGGGTCCGGGGACAGCAACTAATGAAAAACTGTTTTTT. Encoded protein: CASSEGPGTATNEKLFF. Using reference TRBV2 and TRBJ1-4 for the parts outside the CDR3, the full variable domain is EPEVTQTPSHQVTQMGQEVILRCVPISNHLYFYWYRQILGQKVEFLVSFYNNEISEKSEIFDDQFSVERPDGSNFTLKIRSTKLEDSAMYFCASSEGPGTATNEKLFFGSGTQLSVL.

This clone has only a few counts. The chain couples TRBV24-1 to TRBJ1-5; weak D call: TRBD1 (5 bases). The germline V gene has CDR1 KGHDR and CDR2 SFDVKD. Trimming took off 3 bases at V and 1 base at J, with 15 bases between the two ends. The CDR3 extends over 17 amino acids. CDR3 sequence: CATSDAGGDESNQPQHF. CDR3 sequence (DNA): TGTGCCACCAGTGATGCCGGGGGAGATGAGAGCAATCAGCCCCAGCATTTT.

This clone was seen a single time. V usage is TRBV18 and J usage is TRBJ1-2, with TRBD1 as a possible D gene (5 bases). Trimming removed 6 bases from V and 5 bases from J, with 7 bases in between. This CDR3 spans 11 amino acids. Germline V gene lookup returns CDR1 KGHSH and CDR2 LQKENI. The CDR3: CASSTEYGYTF. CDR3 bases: TGTGCCAGCTCGACAGAGTATGGCTACACCTTC. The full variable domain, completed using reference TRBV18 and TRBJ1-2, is NAGVMQNPRHLVRRRGQEARLRCSPMKGHSHVYWYRQLPEEGLKFMVYLQKENIIDESGMPKERFSAEFPKEGPSILRIQQVVRGDSAAYFCASSTEYGYTFGSGTRLTVV.

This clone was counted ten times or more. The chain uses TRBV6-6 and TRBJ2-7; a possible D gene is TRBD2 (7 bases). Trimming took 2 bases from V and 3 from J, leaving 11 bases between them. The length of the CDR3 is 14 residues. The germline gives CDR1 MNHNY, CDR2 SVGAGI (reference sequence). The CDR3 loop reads CASSYGGGSYEQYF. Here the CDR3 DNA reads TGTGCCAGCAGTTACGGGGGCGGGAGCTACGAGCAGTACTTC.

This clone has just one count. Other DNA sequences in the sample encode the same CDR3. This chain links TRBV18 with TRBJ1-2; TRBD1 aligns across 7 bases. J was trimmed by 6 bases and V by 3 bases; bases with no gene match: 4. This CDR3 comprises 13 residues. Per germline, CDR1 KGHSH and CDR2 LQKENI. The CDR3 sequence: CASSPRQGDGYTF. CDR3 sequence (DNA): TGTGCCAGCTCACCCCGACAGGGTGATGGCTACACCTTC.

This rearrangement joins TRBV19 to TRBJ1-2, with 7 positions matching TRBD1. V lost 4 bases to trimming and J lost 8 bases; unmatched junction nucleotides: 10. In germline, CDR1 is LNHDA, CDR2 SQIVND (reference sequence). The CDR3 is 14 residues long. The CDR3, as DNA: TGTGCCAGTAGTAGAACCTCACAGGGGAACGGCTACACCTTC. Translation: CASSRTSQGNGYTF. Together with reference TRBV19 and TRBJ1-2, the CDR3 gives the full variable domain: DGGITQSPKYLFRKEGQNVTLSCEQNLNHDAMYWYRQDPGQGLRLIYYSQIVNDFQKGDIAEGYSVSREKKESFPLTVTSAQKNPTAFYLCASSRTSQGNGYTFGSGTRLTVV.

The CDR3 DNA is TGTGCCAGCAGTGGCTCCAGGGGGGACTATGGCTACACCTTC. Translated, it gives CASSGSRGDYGYTF. The chain couples TRBV25-1 to TRBJ1-2; 7 bases match TRBD1. Unmatched junction bases numbered 5, after V lost 4 bases and J lost 3 bases. The V gene's germline CDR1 is MGHDK and CDR2 SYGVNS. The CDR3 runs to 14 residues.

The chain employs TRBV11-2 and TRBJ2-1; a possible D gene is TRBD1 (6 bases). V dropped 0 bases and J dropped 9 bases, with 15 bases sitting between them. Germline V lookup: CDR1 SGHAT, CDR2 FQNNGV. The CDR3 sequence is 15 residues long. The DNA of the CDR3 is TGTGCCAGCAGCTTAGAAGGGGGTGGGGGATTTGAGCAGTTCTTC. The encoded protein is CASSLEGGGGFEQFF.

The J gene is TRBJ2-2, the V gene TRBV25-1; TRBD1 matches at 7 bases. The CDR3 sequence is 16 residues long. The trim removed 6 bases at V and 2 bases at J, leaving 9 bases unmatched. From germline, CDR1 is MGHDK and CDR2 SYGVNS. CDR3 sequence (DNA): TGTGCCAGCAGCCCGAAATGGGACAGAAACACCGGGGAGCTGTTTTTT. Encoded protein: CASSPKWDRNTGELFF.

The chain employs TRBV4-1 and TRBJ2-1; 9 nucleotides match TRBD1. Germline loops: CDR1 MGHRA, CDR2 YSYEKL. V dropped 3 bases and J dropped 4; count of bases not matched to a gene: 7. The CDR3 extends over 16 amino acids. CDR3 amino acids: CASSQPDRGVYNEQFF. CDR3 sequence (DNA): TGCGCCAGCAGCCAGCCCGACAGGGGGGTATACAATGAGCAGTTCTTC.

CDR3 nucleotides: TGCAGTGGGACAGGGCATTATGGCTACACCTTC. Translation gives CSGTGHYGYTF. The J gene is TRBJ1-2, the V gene TRBV20-1; 8 bases map to TRBD1. Germline V gene lookup returns CDR1 DFQATT and CDR2 SNEGSKA (reference sequence). V was clipped by 7 bases and J by 5 bases; unmatched bases: 3. The CDR3 has 11 amino acids.

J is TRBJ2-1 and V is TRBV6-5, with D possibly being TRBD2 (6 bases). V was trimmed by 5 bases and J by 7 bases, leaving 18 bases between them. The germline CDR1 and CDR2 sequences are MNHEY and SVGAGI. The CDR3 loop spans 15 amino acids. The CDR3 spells CASSPTRKNSNEQFF. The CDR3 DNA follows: TGTGCCAGCAGTCCGACTAGAAAAAACAGTAATGAGCAGTTCTTC.